The subject of this entry is one T cell receptor (beta chain). In the authors' workflow: Amplification with reference gene primers provided the estimates of nucleated cell counts. The method was immunoSEQ multiplex PCR; TCRdb's version includes in-frame clones alone and lacks a portion of them. From that table come the V and J calls and clone size; the DNA was used to work out D and trimming. The sample lists about 120,000 clones; roughly 80% were seen once. This entry is derived from a study of blood T cell repertoires in COVID-19. Across the whole study: Samples of COVID-19 (acute and convalescent) were obtained from the United States, Italy and Spain.

Trimming took 0 bases from V and 4 from J; bases not matched to a gene: 7. The CDR3 loop spans 17 amino acids. The germline gives CDR1 KGHDR, CDR2 SFDVKD. The sequenced sample consisted of peripheral blood. V and J are TRBV24-1 and TRBJ2-5; 10 nucleotides agree with TRBD1. The clonotype originates from a man aged 45-60 years with acute or convalescent COVID-19. The chain's CDR3 is CATSDLKGQGNGETQYF. In nucleotides, the CDR3 is TGTGCCACCAGTGATTTGAAGGGACAGGGGAATGGAGAGACCCAGTACTTC.